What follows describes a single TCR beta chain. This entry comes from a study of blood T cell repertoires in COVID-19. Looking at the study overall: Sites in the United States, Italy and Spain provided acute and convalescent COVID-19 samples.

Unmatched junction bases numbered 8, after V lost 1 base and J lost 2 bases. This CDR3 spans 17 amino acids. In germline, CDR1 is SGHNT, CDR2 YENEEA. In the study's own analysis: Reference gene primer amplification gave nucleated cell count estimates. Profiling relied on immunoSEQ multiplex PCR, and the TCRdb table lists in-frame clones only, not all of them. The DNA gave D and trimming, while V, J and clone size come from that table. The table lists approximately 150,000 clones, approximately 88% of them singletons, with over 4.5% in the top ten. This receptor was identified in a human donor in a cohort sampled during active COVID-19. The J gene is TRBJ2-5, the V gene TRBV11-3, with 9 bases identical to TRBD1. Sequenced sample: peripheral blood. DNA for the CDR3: TGTGCCAGCAGCTTAGCTCCATGGGACAGGGTACAAGAGACCCAGTACTTC. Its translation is CASSLAPWDRVQETQYF.